The rows below give T cell receptor beta chains drawn from one sample of a study of T cell responses to AZD1222 COVID-19 vaccine. Only in-frame clones appear in the TCRdb table, and some are missing; sequencing was by immunoSEQ multiplex PCR. The sample shows about 94,000 clones, roughly 90% of them seen only once. The material sequenced was peripheral blood, taken 28 days after the second AZD1222 dose. These receptors all stem from an adult who received the AZD1222 COVID-19 vaccine. The CDR3 runs from the conserved cysteine through the conserved F or W. Each record gives: J gene, D gene, V gene, CDR3 protein. The D gene is left open where the match is weak.

j_gene: TRBJ1-2
d_gene: NA
v_gene: TRBV30
CDR3aa: CAWSDTGRRNYGYTF

j_gene: TRBJ2-3
d_gene: NA
v_gene: TRBV5-6
CDR3aa: CASSFQGRDTQYF

j_gene: TRBJ2-7
d_gene: TRBD2
v_gene: TRBV15
CDR3aa: CATSRDGGDSSSYEQYF

j_gene: TRBJ1-5
d_gene: TRBD1
v_gene: TRBV20-1
CDR3aa: CSASTGGEQPQHF

j_gene: TRBJ2-1
d_gene: TRBD2
v_gene: TRBV7-9
CDR3aa: CASSSTSSGDPEQFF

j_gene: TRBJ1-6
d_gene: NA
v_gene: TRBV30
CDR3aa: CAWSPHYNSPLHF

j_gene: TRBJ1-5
d_gene: TRBD1
v_gene: TRBV2
CDR3aa: CASSVTGYQPQHF

j_gene: TRBJ2-3
d_gene: TRBD1
v_gene: TRBV29-1
CDR3aa: CSVCRGQADTDTQYF

j_gene: TRBJ1-1
d_gene: NA
v_gene: TRBV4-3
CDR3aa: CASSQGRGTEAFF

j_gene: TRBJ1-5
d_gene: NA
v_gene: TRBV21-1
CDR3aa: CASSKGNGQPQHF

j_gene: TRBJ2-6
d_gene: NA
v_gene: TRBV4-2
CDR3aa: CASSQAGTSNSGANVLTF

j_gene: TRBJ2-1
d_gene: NA
v_gene: TRBV7-8
CDR3aa: CASSSPIQVEQFF

j_gene: TRBJ2-5
d_gene: NA
v_gene: TRBV2
CDR3aa: CASSDGVPAQKTQYF

j_gene: TRBJ1-5
d_gene: TRBD1
v_gene: TRBV3-1/TRBV3-2
CDR3aa: CASSQAGQGMGSNQPQHF

j_gene: TRBJ2-7
d_gene: TRBD2
v_gene: TRBV7-9
CDR3aa: CASSPKGGAEQYF

j_gene: TRBJ1-1
d_gene: NA
v_gene: TRBV7-3
CDR3aa: CASSRIRNTEAFF

j_gene: TRBJ1-2
d_gene: NA
v_gene: TRBV11-2
CDR3aa: CASSLDTGFGGYTF

j_gene: TRBJ2-7
d_gene: NA
v_gene: TRBV1
CDR3aa: CTSSQAEAEQYF

j_gene: TRBJ1-1
d_gene: TRBD1
v_gene: TRBV6-6
CDR3aa: CASRRQGTEAFF

j_gene: TRBJ2-7
d_gene: TRBD2
v_gene: TRBV19
CDR3aa: CASSWGLAVDEQYF

j_gene: TRBJ1-1
d_gene: NA
v_gene: TRBV6-5
CDR3aa: CASTLGPGSTEAFF

j_gene: TRBJ2-5
d_gene: NA
v_gene: TRBV6-5
CDR3aa: CASSYSPYYETQYF

j_gene: TRBJ1-6
d_gene: NA
v_gene: TRBV2
CDR3aa: CASSDIGTAVPLHF

j_gene: TRBJ2-1
d_gene: TRBD2
v_gene: TRBV28
CDR3aa: CASSLYPPGGRGNEQFF

j_gene: TRBJ1-2
d_gene: NA
v_gene: TRBV19
CDR3aa: CASSPGPTSGGYTF

j_gene: TRBJ2-1
d_gene: TRBD2
v_gene: TRBV7-9
CDR3aa: CASSLALSGSGDEQFF

j_gene: TRBJ1-3
d_gene: NA
v_gene: TRBV28
CDR3aa: CASSLNWAGSSGNTIYF

j_gene: TRBJ1-6
d_gene: NA
v_gene: TRBV6-5
CDR3aa: CASSLGLRSPLHF

j_gene: TRBJ1-6
d_gene: TRBD1
v_gene: TRBV6-1
CDR3aa: CASSEFRTGNSPLHF

j_gene: TRBJ1-6
d_gene: NA
v_gene: TRBV9
CDR3aa: CASSAQSSNSPLHF

j_gene: TRBJ1-5
d_gene: TRBD1
v_gene: TRBV5-6
CDR3aa: CASSWTGGHSNQPQHF

j_gene: TRBJ1-2
d_gene: NA
v_gene: TRBV6-6
CDR3aa: CASSYDSTYYGYTF

j_gene: TRBJ2-7
d_gene: NA
v_gene: TRBV7-2
CDR3aa: CASSSMSSSYEQYF

j_gene: TRBJ2-3
d_gene: TRBD2
v_gene: TRBV3-1/TRBV3-2
CDR3aa: CASGLGSTDTQYF

j_gene: TRBJ1-1
d_gene: NA
v_gene: TRBV28
CDR3aa: CASSWAMGGEAFF

j_gene: TRBJ2-5
d_gene: NA
v_gene: TRBV14
CDR3aa: CASSQGVGETQYF

j_gene: TRBJ2-2
d_gene: TRBD2
v_gene: TRBV7-8
CDR3aa: CASSYTRTSGRAGTGELFF

j_gene: TRBJ2-5
d_gene: NA
v_gene: TRBV11-3
CDR3aa: CASSLRVDGQETQYF

j_gene: TRBJ2-2
d_gene: NA
v_gene: TRBV5-4
CDR3aa: CASSPRAAGELFF

j_gene: TRBJ1-1
d_gene: NA
v_gene: TRBV29-1
CDR3aa: CVVGFMNTEAFF

j_gene: TRBJ1-2
d_gene: NA
v_gene: TRBV2
CDR3aa: CASSEAYIRLANYGYTF

j_gene: TRBJ2-1
d_gene: TRBD2
v_gene: TRBV30
CDR3aa: CAWSIASGKNEQFF

j_gene: TRBJ1-4
d_gene: TRBD1
v_gene: TRBV6-5
CDR3aa: CASHKDRLNEKLFF

j_gene: TRBJ1-5
d_gene: NA
v_gene: TRBV27
CDR3aa: CASSRDGRANQPQHF

j_gene: TRBJ1-1
d_gene: NA
v_gene: TRBV10-3
CDR3aa: CAISESYSGAWTEAFF

j_gene: TRBJ2-3
d_gene: NA
v_gene: TRBV5-1
CDR3aa: CASSSSPSDTQYF

j_gene: TRBJ2-3
d_gene: NA
v_gene: TRBV5-5
CDR3aa: CASSLFGDTQYF

j_gene: TRBJ1-6
d_gene: TRBD1
v_gene: TRBV7-6
CDR3aa: CASSLRQGSNSPLHF

j_gene: TRBJ1-3
d_gene: NA
v_gene: TRBV7-9
CDR3aa: CASSLVGTRNTIYF

j_gene: TRBJ1-6
d_gene: TRBD1
v_gene: TRBV3-1/TRBV3-2
CDR3aa: CASSQVDRGYSPLHF

j_gene: TRBJ1-1
d_gene: TRBD1
v_gene: TRBV5-1
CDR3aa: CASSLTGDTEAFF

j_gene: TRBJ1-5
d_gene: TRBD1
v_gene: TRBV18
CDR3aa: CASSPTGGNQPQHF

j_gene: TRBJ2-1
d_gene: NA
v_gene: TRBV29-1
CDR3aa: CSARVSSYNEQFF

j_gene: TRBJ2-3
d_gene: TRBD1
v_gene: TRBV18
CDR3aa: CASSRRQGDTDTQYF

j_gene: TRBJ2-1
d_gene: NA
v_gene: TRBV18
CDR3aa: CASSPPSAGPRDEQFF

j_gene: TRBJ2-3
d_gene: NA
v_gene: TRBV20-1
CDR3aa: CSASSQLQGSSTDTQYF

j_gene: TRBJ1-5
d_gene: NA
v_gene: TRBV21-1
CDR3aa: CASSKTGTVEHQPQHF

j_gene: TRBJ1-2
d_gene: NA
v_gene: TRBV18
CDR3aa: CASSRSGSGGYTF

j_gene: TRBJ2-1
d_gene: TRBD2
v_gene: TRBV15
CDR3aa: CATSRVAGGAYNEQFF